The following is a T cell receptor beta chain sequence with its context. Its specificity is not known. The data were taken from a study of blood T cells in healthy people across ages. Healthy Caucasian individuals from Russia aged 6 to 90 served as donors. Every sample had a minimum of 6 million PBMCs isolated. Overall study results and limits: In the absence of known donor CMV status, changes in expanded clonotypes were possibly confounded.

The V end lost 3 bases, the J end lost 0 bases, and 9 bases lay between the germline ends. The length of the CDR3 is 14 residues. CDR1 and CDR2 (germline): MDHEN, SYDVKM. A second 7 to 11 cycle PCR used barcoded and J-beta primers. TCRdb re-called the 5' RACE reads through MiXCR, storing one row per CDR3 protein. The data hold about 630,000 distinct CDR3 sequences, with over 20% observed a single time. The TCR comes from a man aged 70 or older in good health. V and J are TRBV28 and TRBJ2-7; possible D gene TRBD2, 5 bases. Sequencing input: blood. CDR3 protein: CASSFSAFSYEQYF. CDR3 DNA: TGTGCCAGCAGTTTTAGCGCATTCTCCTACGAGCAGTACTTC.